This T cell receptor (beta chain) was captured in a study of glioma-infiltrating T cells after dendritic cell vaccination. Overall study context: Glioblastoma patients came from Phase I and II dendritic cell vaccination trials.

All glioblastoma patients lacked an isocitrate dehydrogenase mutation. Blood PBMC samples: pre-vaccination, two weeks post third vaccination, and at tumor progression. The CDR3 length is 14 residues. The ends were cut back, 6 bases at V and 0 bases at J, with 11 bases in the middle. In germline, CDR1 is MNHEY, CDR2 SMNVEV (reference sequence). Up to roughly 2 ug genomic DNA was used for TCRB CDR3 amplification. TCRdb's copy holds only in-frame clones and misses some; the assay was immunoSEQ multiplex PCR. This table holds about 92,000 clones, about nine tenths found once. The sample here was blood, taken before dendritic cell vaccination. The clonotype originates from a human donor with glioblastoma. The rearrangement joins TRBV27 to TRBJ1-1, with D maybe TRBD1 (5 bases). The CDR3 sequence is CASSPRALNTEAFF. The CDR3 nucleotides are TGTGCCAGCAGCCCCAGGGCGTTGAACACTGAAGCTTTCTTT.